This entry lists 10 T cell receptor beta chains sequenced from one sample in a study of control samples from healthy donors and cancer patients. TCRdb's table, derived via immunoSEQ multiplex PCR, lists solely in-frame clones and lacks some. Of around 130,000 clones in the sample, about 95% were seen once. Specimen: blood. The receptors here all came from a man aged 25-45 years in good health.

The rearrangement joins TRBV7-2 to TRBJ1-1; no clear D gene. V lost 5 bases, J lost 0 bases, and 10 bases lay in between. The CDR3 spans 14 residues. Germline-derived CDR1 and CDR2 are SGHTA and FQGNSA. The CDR3 coding sequence is TGTGCCAGCAGCCTCCGGGTGGTGAACACTGAAGCTTTCTTT. Protein product: CASSLRVVNTEAFF.

The V and J genes are TRBV6-2 or TRBV6-3 and TRBJ2-1; D gene unclear. Trimming left V 3 bases short and J 5 bases short, with 14 bases between. The CDR3 contains 15 residues. Germline CDR1 is MNHEY and CDR2 is SVGEGT. Here the CDR3 DNA reads TGTGCCAGCAGTTATTCGGGTCTTCGGGACAATGAGCAGTTCTTC. Residues: CASSYSGLRDNEQFF.

V gene TRBV7-9 combines with J gene TRBJ1-2; possibly TRBD1 for D (5 bases). CDR1 is SEHNR and CDR2 is FQNEAQ in the germline V gene (reference sequence). Trimming cost V 2 bases and J 4 bases, with 14 bases left between them. This CDR3 region has 15 residues. The chain's CDR3 is CASSLTTAQGYGYTF. Here the CDR3 DNA reads TGTGCCAGCAGCTTAACTACGGCGCAGGGCTATGGCTACACCTTC.

The J gene is TRBJ1-2, the V gene TRBV3-1 (or the pseudogene TRBV3-2); D gene uncertain. The CDR3 is 12 amino acids. Germline V gene data show CDR1 as LGHDT and CDR2 as YNNKEL (reference sequence). With 0 bases removed from V and 8 bases from J, the gap between germline ends came to 7 bases. This CDR3 is CASSQDRGGYTF. The DNA of the CDR3 is TGTGCCAGCAGCCAAGATCGGGGAGGCTACACCTTC.

In this sample, this clone turned up once. This chain links TRBV3-1 (or the pseudogene TRBV3-2) with TRBJ2-2; 8 bases are a match to TRBD2. The CDR3 runs 16 residues. After removal of 2 bases from V and 5 bases from J, the junction contained 7 bases not matched to a gene. CDR1 is LGHDT, CDR2 YNNKEL, per germline (reference sequence). The CDR3 loop is CASSQLSGGKTGELFF. The CDR3 nucleotides are TGTGCCAGCAGCCAATTAAGCGGGGGAAAAACCGGGGAGCTGTTTTTT.

This chain links TRBV7-9 with TRBJ2-7; D possibly corresponds to TRBD2 (5 bases). The CDR3 runs to 13 residues. V was pared by 1 base and J by 5 bases, with 9 bases between. CDR1 is SEHNR and CDR2 is FQNEAQ in the germline V gene (reference sequence). This CDR3 reads CASSLDSGDEQYF. The DNA of the CDR3 is TGTGCCAGCAGCTTAGATTCCGGGGACGAGCAGTACTTC.

The V gene is TRBV5-1, the J gene TRBJ2-2; D is possibly TRBD2 (6 bases). The CDR3 has 14 residues. Germline lookup yields CDR1 SGHRS and CDR2 YFSETQ. V lost 0 bases and J lost 3, with 6 bases in between. The CDR3 sequence is CASSLGGDTGELFF. DNA of the CDR3: TGCGCCAGCAGCTTGGGCGGGGACACCGGGGAGCTGTTTTTT.

The chain has TRBV5-1 and TRBJ2-2, with D possibly being TRBD2 (6 bases). CDR1 is SGHRS and CDR2 is YFSETQ in the germline V gene. This CDR3 spans 15 amino acids. The ends were cut back, 3 bases at V and 5 bases at J, with 14 bases in the middle. The CDR3 nucleotides read TGCGCCAGCAGCTGGTCGGCAGGAGGGACCGGGGAGCTGTTTTTT. It yields the protein CASSWSAGGTGELFF.

The J gene is TRBJ1-1, the V gene TRBV7-2, with D possibly matching TRBD1 (5 bases). The CDR3 is made up of 14 amino acids. V was pared by 6 bases and J by 4 bases, with 15 bases between. Germline CDR1 and CDR2: SGHTA and FQGNSA. Written as DNA, the CDR3 is TGTGCCAGCAGACCTACCCCCGGGGGCACTGAAGCTTTCTTT. Residues: CASRPTPGGTEAFF.

This clone has a single count. The chain carries TRBV11-2 and TRBJ1-2, with 8 bases matching TRBD1. The V segment lost 5 bases and the J segment 4 bases; nucleotides outside the gene matches: 9. Per the germline V gene, CDR1 is SGHAT and CDR2 is FQNNGV. This CDR3 comprises 15 residues. As DNA, the CDR3 is TGTGCCAGCAGCCATCCCAGGGGGCGAGGCTATGGCTACACCTTC. It yields the protein CASSHPRGRGYGYTF.